This T cell receptor beta chain emerged from a study of blood T cell repertoires in COVID-19. Across the whole study: Samples of COVID-19 (acute and convalescent) were obtained from the United States, Italy and Spain. Sources were T cells, B-cell-depleted T cells, or PBMCs; the material itself was cDNA or gDNA.

In the original analysis: Using reference gene primer amplification, nucleated cell counts were estimated. Assay: immunoSEQ multiplex PCR; the TCRdb copy retains only in-frame clones and omits some. V, J and clone size are those of that table, while D and trimming were read from the DNA. Here the sample spans some 110,000 clones, 75% to 90% being singletons. Germline V gene lookup returns CDR1 SNHLY and CDR2 FYNNEI. The CDR3 sequence is 14 residues long. With 2 bases removed from V and 1 base from J, the gap between germline ends came to 5 bases. The source is a woman between 65 and 79 years old with acute or convalescent COVID-19. The sample was peripheral blood. This sequence joins TRBV2 and TRBJ2-2; a possible D gene is TRBD1 (5 bases). The CDR3 sequence is CASSEQGNTGELFF. The CDR3 DNA reads TGTGCCAGCAGTGAACAGGGGAACACCGGGGAGCTGTTTTTT.